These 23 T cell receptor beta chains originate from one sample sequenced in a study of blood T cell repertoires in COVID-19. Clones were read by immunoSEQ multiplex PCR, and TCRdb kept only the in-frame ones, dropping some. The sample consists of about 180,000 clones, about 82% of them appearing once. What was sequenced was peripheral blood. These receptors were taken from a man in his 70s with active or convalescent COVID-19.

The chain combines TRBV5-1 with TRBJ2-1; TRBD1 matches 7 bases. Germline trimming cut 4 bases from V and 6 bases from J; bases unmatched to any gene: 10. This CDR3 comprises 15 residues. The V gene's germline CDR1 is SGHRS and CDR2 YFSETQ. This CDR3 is CASSTTAGGVNEQFF. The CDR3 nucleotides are TGCGCCAGCAGCACAACCGCAGGGGGAGTCAATGAGCAGTTCTTC.

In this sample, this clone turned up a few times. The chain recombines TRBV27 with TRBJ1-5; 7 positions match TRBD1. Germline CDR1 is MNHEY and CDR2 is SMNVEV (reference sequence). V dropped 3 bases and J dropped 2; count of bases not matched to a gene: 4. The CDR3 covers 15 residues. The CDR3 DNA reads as TGTGCCAGCAGTTTTCAGGGGGGCGGCAATCAGCCCCAGCATTTT. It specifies CASSFQGGGNQPQHF.

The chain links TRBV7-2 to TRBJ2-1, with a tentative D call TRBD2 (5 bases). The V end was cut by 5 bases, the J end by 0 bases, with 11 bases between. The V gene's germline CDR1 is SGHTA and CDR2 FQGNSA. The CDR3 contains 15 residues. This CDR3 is CASSMDSSSYNEQFF. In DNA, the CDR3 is TGTGCCAGCAGCATGGACTCCAGCTCCTACAATGAGCAGTTCTTC.

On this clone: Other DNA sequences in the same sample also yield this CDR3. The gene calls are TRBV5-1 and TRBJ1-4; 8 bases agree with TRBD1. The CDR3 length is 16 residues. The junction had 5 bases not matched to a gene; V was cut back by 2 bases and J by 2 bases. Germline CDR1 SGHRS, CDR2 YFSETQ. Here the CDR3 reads CASSFGQGLTNEKLFF. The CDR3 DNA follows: TGCGCCAGCAGCTTCGGACAGGGCCTCACTAATGAAAAACTGTTTTTT. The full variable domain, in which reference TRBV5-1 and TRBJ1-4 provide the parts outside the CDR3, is KAGVTQTPRYLIKTRGQQVTLSCSPISGHRSVSWYQQTPGQGLQFLFEYFSETQRNKGNFPGRFSGRQFSNSRSEMNVSTLELGDSALYLCASSFGQGLTNEKLFFGSGTQLSVL.

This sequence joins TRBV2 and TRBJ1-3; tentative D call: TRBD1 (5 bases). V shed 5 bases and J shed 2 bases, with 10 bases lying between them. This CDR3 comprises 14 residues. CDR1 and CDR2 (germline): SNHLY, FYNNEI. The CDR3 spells CASSPGVPGNTIYF. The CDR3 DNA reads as TGTGCCAGCAGTCCGGGGGTGCCTGGAAACACCATATATTTT.

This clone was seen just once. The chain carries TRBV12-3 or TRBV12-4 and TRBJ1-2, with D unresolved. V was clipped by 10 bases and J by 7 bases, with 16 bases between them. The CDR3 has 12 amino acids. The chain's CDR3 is CATRRPAGGYTF. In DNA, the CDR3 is TGTGCCACTAGACGCCCCGCGGGTGGCTACACCTTC.

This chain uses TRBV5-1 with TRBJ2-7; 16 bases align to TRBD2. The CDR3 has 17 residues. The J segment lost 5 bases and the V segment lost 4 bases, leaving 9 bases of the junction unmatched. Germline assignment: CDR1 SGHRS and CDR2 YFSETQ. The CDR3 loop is CASSILGLAGGPNEQYF. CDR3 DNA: TGCGCCAGCAGCATCCTGGGACTAGCGGGAGGGCCTAACGAGCAGTACTTC.

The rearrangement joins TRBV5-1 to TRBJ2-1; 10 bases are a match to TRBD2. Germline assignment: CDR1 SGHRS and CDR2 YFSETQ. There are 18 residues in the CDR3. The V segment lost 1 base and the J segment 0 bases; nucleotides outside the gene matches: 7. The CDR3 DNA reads TGCGCCAGCAGCTTGCAACTAGCGGGACTAAGCTCCTACAATGAGCAGTTCTTC. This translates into CASSLQLAGLSSYNEQFF.

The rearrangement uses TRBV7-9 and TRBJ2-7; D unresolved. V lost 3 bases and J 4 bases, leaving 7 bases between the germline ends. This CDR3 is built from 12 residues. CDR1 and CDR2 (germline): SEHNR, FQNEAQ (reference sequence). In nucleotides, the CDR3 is TGTGCCAGCAGCTTCCAGTGGTACGAGCAGTACTTC. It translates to CASSFQWYEQYF. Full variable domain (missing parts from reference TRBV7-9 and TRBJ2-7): DTGVSQNPRHKITKRGQNVTFRCDPISEHNRLYWYRQTLGQGPEFLTYFQNEAQLEKSRLLSDRFSAERPKGSFSTLEIQRTEQGDSAMYLCASSFQWYEQYFGPGTRLTVT.

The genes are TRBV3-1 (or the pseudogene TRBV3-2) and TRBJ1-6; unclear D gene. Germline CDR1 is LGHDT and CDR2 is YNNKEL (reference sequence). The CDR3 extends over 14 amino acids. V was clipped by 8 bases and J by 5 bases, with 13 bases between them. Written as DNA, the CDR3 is TGTGCCAGCCAGGAAGGGAGACATAATTCACCCCTCCACTTT. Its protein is CASQEGRHNSPLHF.

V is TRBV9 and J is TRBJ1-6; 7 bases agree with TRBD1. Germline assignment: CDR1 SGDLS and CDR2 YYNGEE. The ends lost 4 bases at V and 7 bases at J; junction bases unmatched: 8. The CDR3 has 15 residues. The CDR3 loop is CASSLSDRANSPLHF. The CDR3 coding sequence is TGTGCCAGCAGCTTATCCGACAGGGCAAATTCACCCCTCCACTTT.

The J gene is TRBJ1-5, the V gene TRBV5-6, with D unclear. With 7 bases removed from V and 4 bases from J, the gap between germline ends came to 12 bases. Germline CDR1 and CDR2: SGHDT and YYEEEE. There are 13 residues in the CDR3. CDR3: CASARERNQPQHF. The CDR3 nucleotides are TGTGCCAGCGCACGGGAGAGGAATCAGCCCCAGCATTTT. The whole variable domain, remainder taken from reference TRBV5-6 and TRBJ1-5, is DAGVTQSPTHLIKTRGQQVTLRCSPKSGHDTVSWYQQALGQGPQFIFQYYEEEERQRGNFPDRFSGHQFPNYSSELNVNALLLGDSALYLCASARERNQPQHFGDGTRLSIL.

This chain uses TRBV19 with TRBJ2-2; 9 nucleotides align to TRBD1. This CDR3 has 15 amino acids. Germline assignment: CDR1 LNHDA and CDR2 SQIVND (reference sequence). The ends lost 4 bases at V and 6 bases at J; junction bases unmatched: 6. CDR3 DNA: TGTGCCAGTAGTAACCGGGACAGGGTTTCCGGGGAGCTGTTTTTT. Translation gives CASSNRDRVSGELFF.

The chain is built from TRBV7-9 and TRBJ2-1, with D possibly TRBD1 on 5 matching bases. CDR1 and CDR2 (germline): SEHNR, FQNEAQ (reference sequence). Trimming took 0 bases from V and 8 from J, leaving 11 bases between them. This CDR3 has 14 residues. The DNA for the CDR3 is TGTGCCAGCAGCTTAGCAGGGGATTGGGATGAGCAGTTCTTC. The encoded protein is CASSLAGDWDEQFF.

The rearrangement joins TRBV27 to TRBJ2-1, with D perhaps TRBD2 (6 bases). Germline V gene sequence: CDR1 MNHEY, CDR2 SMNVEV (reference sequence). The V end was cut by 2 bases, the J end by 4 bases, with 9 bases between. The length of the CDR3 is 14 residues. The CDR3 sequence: CASSLKAGYNEQFF. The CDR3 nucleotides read TGTGCCAGCAGTTTAAAGGCGGGATACAATGAGCAGTTCTTC.

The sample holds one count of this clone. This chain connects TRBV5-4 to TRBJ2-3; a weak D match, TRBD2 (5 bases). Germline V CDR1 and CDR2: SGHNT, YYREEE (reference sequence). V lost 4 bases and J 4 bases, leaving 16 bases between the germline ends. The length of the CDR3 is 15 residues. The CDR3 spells CASSGIGGRSDTQYF. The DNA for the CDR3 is TGTGCCAGCAGCGGCATCGGAGGCAGGTCAGATACGCAGTATTTT.

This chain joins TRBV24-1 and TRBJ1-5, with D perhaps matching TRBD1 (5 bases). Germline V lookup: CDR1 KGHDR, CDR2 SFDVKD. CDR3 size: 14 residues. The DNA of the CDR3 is TGTGTCGTGGGGGGGGACCTCAGGAATCAGCCCCAGCATTTT. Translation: CVVGGDLRNQPQHF.

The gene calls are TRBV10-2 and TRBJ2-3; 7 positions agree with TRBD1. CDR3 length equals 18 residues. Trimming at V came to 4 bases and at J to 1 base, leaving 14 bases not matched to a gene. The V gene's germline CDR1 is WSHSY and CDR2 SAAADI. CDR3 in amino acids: CASSASEGAGARTDTQYF. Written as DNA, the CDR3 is TGCGCCAGCAGTGCCTCCGAGGGGGCCGGGGCCCGCACAGATACGCAGTATTTT.

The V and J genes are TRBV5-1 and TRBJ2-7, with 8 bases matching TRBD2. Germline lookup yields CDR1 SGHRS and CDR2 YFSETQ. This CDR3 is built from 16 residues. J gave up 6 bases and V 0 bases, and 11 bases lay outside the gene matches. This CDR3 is CASSLGGLANPGEQYF. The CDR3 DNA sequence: TGCGCCAGCAGCTTGGGCGGACTAGCCAATCCTGGCGAGCAGTACTTC.

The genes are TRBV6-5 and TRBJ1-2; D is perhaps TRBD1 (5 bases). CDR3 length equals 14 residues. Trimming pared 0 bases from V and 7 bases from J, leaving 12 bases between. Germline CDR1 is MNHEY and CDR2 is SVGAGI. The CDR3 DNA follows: TGTGCCAGCAGTTACTCGGCAGGGTCTAGTGGCTACACCTTC. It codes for CASSYSAGSSGYTF.

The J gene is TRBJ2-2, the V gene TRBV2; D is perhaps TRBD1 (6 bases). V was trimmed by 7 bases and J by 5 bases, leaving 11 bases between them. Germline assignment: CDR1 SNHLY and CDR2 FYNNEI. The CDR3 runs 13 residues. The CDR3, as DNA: TGTGCCAGCAACAGGGCTGGGACCGGGGAGCTGTTTTTT. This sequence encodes CASNRAGTGELFF.

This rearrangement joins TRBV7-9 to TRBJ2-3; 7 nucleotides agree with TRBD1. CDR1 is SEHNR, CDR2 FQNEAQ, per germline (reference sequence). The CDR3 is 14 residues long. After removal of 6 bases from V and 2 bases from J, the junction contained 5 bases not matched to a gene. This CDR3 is CASRIQGITDTQYF. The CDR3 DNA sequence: TGTGCCAGCAGAATACAGGGGATCACAGATACGCAGTATTTT.

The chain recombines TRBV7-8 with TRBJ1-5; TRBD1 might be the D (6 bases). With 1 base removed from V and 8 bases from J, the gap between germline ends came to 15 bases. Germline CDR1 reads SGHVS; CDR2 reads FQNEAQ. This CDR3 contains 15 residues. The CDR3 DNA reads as TGTGCCAGCAGCTTAGGAGCGGGGGCGAGGGAGCCCCAGCATTTT. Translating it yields CASSLGAGAREPQHF.